This TCR beta chain was sequenced in a study of T cell changes during pregnancy in multiple sclerosis. The method was immunoSEQ multiplex PCR; TCRdb's version includes in-frame clones alone and lacks a portion of them. Of more than 100,000 clones in the sample, roughly 93% are singletons; the top ten hold roughly 0.93%. The germline CDR1 and CDR2 sequences are KGHSH and LQKENI. V shed 8 bases and J 5 bases; nucleotides not matched to a gene: 11. This CDR3 is built from 14 residues. The sequencing used peripheral blood, collected after pregnancy. This TCR was sampled from a female donor with multiple sclerosis, enrolled in a pregnancy study. This chain joins TRBV18 and TRBJ2-7, with 8 positions matching TRBD1. CDR3: CASLTGAGGDEQYF. The CDR3 nucleotides read TGTGCCAGCCTCACCGGGGCAGGGGGCGACGAGCAGTACTTC.